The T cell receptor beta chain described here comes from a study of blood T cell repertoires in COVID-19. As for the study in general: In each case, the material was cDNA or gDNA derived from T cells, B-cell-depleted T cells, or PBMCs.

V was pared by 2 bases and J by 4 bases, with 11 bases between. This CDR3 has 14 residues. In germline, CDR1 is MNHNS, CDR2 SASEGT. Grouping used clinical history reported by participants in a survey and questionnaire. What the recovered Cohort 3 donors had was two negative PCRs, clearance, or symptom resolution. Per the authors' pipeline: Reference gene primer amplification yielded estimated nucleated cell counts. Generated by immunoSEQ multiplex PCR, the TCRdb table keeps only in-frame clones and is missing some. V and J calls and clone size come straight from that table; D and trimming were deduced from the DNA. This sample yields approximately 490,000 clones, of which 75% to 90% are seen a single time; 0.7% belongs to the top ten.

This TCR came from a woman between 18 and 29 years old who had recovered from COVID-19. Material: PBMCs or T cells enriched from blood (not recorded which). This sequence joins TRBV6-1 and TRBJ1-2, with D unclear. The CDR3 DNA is TGTGCCAGCAGTGAACCCCAACGGGGCTATGGCTACACCTTC. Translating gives CASSEPQRGYGYTF.